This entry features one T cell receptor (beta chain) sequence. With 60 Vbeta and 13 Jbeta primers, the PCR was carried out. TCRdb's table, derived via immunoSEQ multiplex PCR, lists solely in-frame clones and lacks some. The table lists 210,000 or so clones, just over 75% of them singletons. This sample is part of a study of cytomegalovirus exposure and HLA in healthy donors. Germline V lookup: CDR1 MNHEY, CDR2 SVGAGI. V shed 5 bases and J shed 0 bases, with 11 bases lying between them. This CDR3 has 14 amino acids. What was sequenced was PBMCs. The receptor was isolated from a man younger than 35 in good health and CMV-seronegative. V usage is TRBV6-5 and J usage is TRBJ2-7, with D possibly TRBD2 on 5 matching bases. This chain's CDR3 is CASSLGGSSYEQYF. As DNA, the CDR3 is TGTGCCAGCAGTCTTGGTGGGAGCTCCTACGAGCAGTACTTC.